Following are 17 T cell receptor beta chains from one sample sequenced in a study of cytomegalovirus exposure and HLA in healthy donors (dated by TCRdb to the late 2010s). The method behind the library was the immunoSEQ multiplex PCR assay. For the multiplex PCR, a mixture combining 60 forward primers for TCR Vbeta segments and 13 reverse primers for TCR Jbeta segments was used. This immuneACCESS table, as held by TCRdb, lists in-frame sequences with V and J called but not all clones. Of the missing ones, under half trace to an unresolved V gene in checked studies; the others have no known cause. The sample includes approximately 170,000 clones, with more than 65% observed a single time. 1.3% of the sample goes to the ten largest clones. Sequencing was carried out using PBMCs. Source of these receptors: a man aged 45-60 years in good health and CMV-seropositive.

The chain employs TRBV27 and TRBJ2-7; 8 nucleotides match TRBD1. Germline V CDR1 and CDR2: MNHEY, SMNVEV (reference sequence). The junction had 9 bases not matched to a gene; V was cut back by 7 bases and J by 4 bases. The CDR3 spans 14 residues. The CDR3 sequence is CASTAPGQVYEQYF. The CDR3 coding sequence is TGTGCCAGCACAGCCCCGGGACAGGTGTACGAGCAGTACTTC.

This chain uses TRBV5-1 with TRBJ2-7; TRBD1 aligns across 11 bases. The CDR3 consists of 16 residues. J lost 2 bases, V lost 0 bases, and 4 bases had no gene match. Germline V gene sequence: CDR1 SGHRS, CDR2 YFSETQ. In nucleotides, the CDR3 is TGCGCCAGCAGCTTGGAAGGGACAGGGGGAACCTACGAGCAGTACTTC. As protein: CASSLEGTGGTYEQYF. Full variable domain (outside the CDR3, taken from reference TRBV5-1 and TRBJ2-7): KAGVTQTPRYLIKTRGQQVTLSCSPISGHRSVSWYQQTPGQGLQFLFEYFSETQRNKGNFPGRFSGRQFSNSRSEMNVSTLELGDSALYLCASSLEGTGGTYEQYFGPGTRLTVT.

This chain joins TRBV4-2 and TRBJ2-7; TRBD2 agrees at 7 bases. Germline V gene sequence: CDR1 LGHNA, CDR2 YNFKEQ. The trim removed 3 bases at V and 2 bases at J, leaving 4 bases unmatched. This CDR3 has 14 residues. CDR3 DNA: TGTGCCAGCAGCCAGGGGAGGGTCCCCTACGAGCAGTACTTC. As protein: CASSQGRVPYEQYF.

This chain joins TRBV7-2 and TRBJ2-5; the D gene is possibly TRBD2 (5 bases). The J call may be incorrect, as the DNA end agrees better with TRBJ2-7. This CDR3 is 13 amino acids long. The germline V gene has CDR1 SGHTA and CDR2 FQGNSA. CDR3 sequence: CASSLVASPEQYF. The CDR3 DNA is TGTGCCAGCAGCTTAGTGGCTAGCCCCGAGCAGTACTTC.

The V gene is TRBV10-3, the J gene TRBJ2-5; TRBD1 agrees at 8 bases. Trimming cost V 11 bases and J 5 bases; bases outside gene matches: 10. CDR1 is ENHRY and CDR2 is SYGVKD in the germline V gene. This CDR3 contains 13 residues. CDR3 bases: TGTGCCTCAGGGGGCATTGGGGGGGAGACCCAGTACTTC. This encodes CASGGIGGETQYF.

The chain uses TRBV7-9 and TRBJ2-7, with D hard to call. V shed 0 bases and J shed 2 bases, with 5 bases lying between them. The germline gives CDR1 SEHNR, CDR2 FQNEAQ (reference sequence). The CDR3 runs to 13 residues. The CDR3 DNA reads TGTGCCAGCAGCTTAGCCGTAGCCTACGAGCAGTACTTC. It specifies CASSLAVAYEQYF.

The genes are TRBV27 and TRBJ2-3; TRBD1 aligns across 7 bases. J was trimmed by 1 base and V by 4 bases; bases with no gene match: 14. Germline loops: CDR1 MNHEY, CDR2 SMNVEV (reference sequence). This CDR3 comprises 18 residues. CDR3 amino acids: CASSSTPNRQGGTDTQYF. The DNA of the CDR3 is TGTGCCAGCAGTTCGACCCCCAATCGACAGGGAGGCACAGATACGCAGTATTTT.

V is TRBV18 and J is TRBJ1-2, with TRBD1 identical over 11 bases. The trim removed 3 bases at V and 9 bases at J, leaving 12 bases unmatched. CDR3 length equals 16 residues. The germline CDR1 and CDR2 sequences are KGHSH and LQKENI. The CDR3 bases are TGTGCCAGCTCACCCGGGACAGGGGGTACCGGCTCCAGCTACACCTTC. It yields the protein CASSPGTGGTGSSYTF.

The gene calls are TRBV28 and TRBJ2-7; 7 nucleotides match TRBD2. The CDR3 loop spans 16 amino acids. V shed 3 bases, J shed 4 bases, and the junction held 12 bases outside the gene matches. Germline V gene sequence: CDR1 MDHEN, CDR2 SYDVKM. DNA of the CDR3: TGTGCCAGCAGTTTCCAGCGGCGGGAGAAGGGATACGAGCAGTACTTC. Its translation: CASSFQRREKGYEQYF.

The chain combines TRBV6-1 with TRBJ1-2; no clear D. This CDR3 region has 14 residues. V was cut by 6 bases and J by 4 bases, with 15 bases left in between. Germline CDR1 is MNHNS and CDR2 is SASEGT. CDR3 coding DNA: TGTGCCAGCAGCTTGGACGGGAGATCCTATGGCTACACCTTC. Protein sequence: CASSLDGRSYGYTF.

The V gene is TRBV6-5, the J gene TRBJ1-5; unclear D gene. The germline gives CDR1 MNHEY, CDR2 SVGAGI. The length of the CDR3 is 15 residues. V shed 5 bases and J shed 2 bases, with 13 bases lying between them. CDR3 nucleotides: TGTGCCAGCAGTCCTCGACTTTTGGGCAATCAGCCCCAGCATTTT. This gives the protein CASSPRLLGNQPQHF.

This clone was seen more than once but under ten times. The gene calls are TRBV9 and TRBJ1-1; tentatively, D is TRBD1 (5 bases). V dropped 5 bases and J dropped 1 base, with 9 bases sitting between them. Germline CDR1 is SGDLS and CDR2 is YYNGEE. The CDR3 is 13 residues long. The CDR3, as DNA: TGTGCCAGCAGTAGGGGCTGGAACACTGAAGCTTTCTTT. This sequence encodes CASSRGWNTEAFF.

The CDR3 is CASSLVSSSYEQYF. In nucleotides, the CDR3 is TGCGCCAGCAGCTTGGTTTCTAGCTCCTACGAGCAGTACTTC. V and J are TRBV5-1 and TRBJ2-7; D call uncertain. The length of the CDR3 is 14 residues. Trimming pared 0 bases from V and 0 bases from J, leaving 7 bases between. The germline CDR1 and CDR2 sequences are SGHRS and YFSETQ.

This chain connects TRBV6-5 to TRBJ2-7, with 12 positions matching TRBD1. From germline, CDR1 is MNHEY and CDR2 SVGAGI. The CDR3 totals 14 residues. Losses at the gene ends were 10 bases for V and 6 bases for J; bases not matched to a gene: 10. The DNA of the CDR3 is TGTGCCACCACTCGGGGACAGGGGGCTGTCGAGCAGTACTTC. Translated: CATTRGQGAVEQYF.

The V and J genes are TRBV28 and TRBJ2-3, with D maybe TRBD1 (6 bases). The CDR3 totals 14 residues. Germline V gene sequence: CDR1 MDHEN, CDR2 SYDVKM. With 7 bases removed from V and 6 bases from J, the gap between germline ends came to 17 bases. The CDR3 protein is CASTSPQGPDTQYF. The CDR3 nucleotides are TGTGCCAGCACCTCCCCACAGGGTCCGGATACGCAGTATTTT.

V and J are TRBV5-1 and TRBJ2-7; tentative D call: TRBD2 (6 bases). Germline V gene sequence: CDR1 SGHRS, CDR2 YFSETQ. The V gene lost 2 bases and the J gene lost 7 bases, with 10 bases spanning the gap. The CDR3 covers 12 residues. CDR3 nucleotides: TGCGCCAGCAGCTTTGGAGGGAGGGAGCAGTACTTC. Amino acids: CASSFGGREQYF.

This clone was counted once. V usage is TRBV28 and J usage is TRBJ1-3; D unclear. Germline-derived CDR1 and CDR2 are MDHEN and SYDVKM. V lost 7 bases and J 5 bases, leaving 12 bases between the germline ends. CDR3 size: 13 residues. CDR3 DNA sequence: TGTGCCAGCACCGGGAGCAGAAGAAACACCATATATTTT. Translating gives CASTGSRRNTIYF. Looking up the rest from reference TRBV28 and TRBJ1-3 gives the full variable domain: DVKVTQSSRYLVKRTGEKVFLECVQDMDHENMFWYRQDPGLGLRLIYFSYDVKMKEKGDIPEGYSVSREKKERFSLILESASTNQTSMYLCASTGSRRNTIYFGEGSWLTVV.